This T cell receptor beta chain came from a study of T cell repertoires in cytomegalovirus infection. Across the study: CMV infection and matching HLA type were both indicated by public TCR beta signatures. The study's findings and limits: Clonotype analysis showed dominance of the ex vivo response by HLA-C-restricted CMV-specific TCR beta clonotypes.

MiXCR, run by TCRdb on the reads, gives a single entry per CDR3 protein. The table includes 450,000 to 650,000 distinct CDR3 sequences, about a quarter detected once. Germline V gene sequence: CDR1 SGHTA, CDR2 FQGNSA. V lost 5 bases and J 5 bases, leaving 8 bases between the germline ends. The CDR3 extends over 12 amino acids. The table lists this clonotype with many counts. Its antigen is as yet unknown. The chain employs TRBV7-2 and TRBJ2-3; no firm D call. This receptor was obtained from a human donor in good health (CMV status not recorded). Some clones in this sample may be carry-over from other donors' samples. Sequencing input: PBMCs. In nucleotides, the CDR3 is TGTGCCAGCAGCCGCCCGGGAGATACGCAGTATTTT. It specifies CASSRPGDTQYF.